Shown below are 24 T cell receptor beta chains from a single sample sequenced in a study of OX40 agonist ivuxolimab in advanced cancers. Generated by immunoSEQ multiplex PCR, the TCRdb table keeps only in-frame clones and is missing some. The sample holds tens of thousands of clones, approximately 90% seen once. The material sequenced was CD4+ or CD8+ T cells sorted from blood, taken in a trial of the OX40 agonist ivuxolimab. The receptors were sampled from an adult with an advanced solid tumor such as melanoma, head and neck, liver or kidney cancer.

The chain uses TRBV5-1 and TRBJ1-3; possible D gene TRBD1, 5 bases. With 1 base removed from V and 2 bases from J, the gap between germline ends came to 10 bases. The CDR3 consists of 15 residues. Germline loops: CDR1 SGHRS, CDR2 YFSETQ. The CDR3 loop is CASSLSVGAGNTIYF. As DNA, the CDR3 is TGCGCCAGCAGCTTGTCCGTAGGGGCTGGAAACACCATATATTTT.

The chain uses TRBV7-6 and TRBJ1-1; 8 nucleotides line up with TRBD1. The CDR3 spans 17 residues. Germline V gives CDR1 SGHVS, CDR2 FNYEAQ. V was pared by 0 bases and J by 0 bases, with 6 bases of the junction left unmatched. The CDR3 DNA reads as TGTGCCAGCAGCTTAGCGCCGCGACAGGGGATGAACACTGAAGCTTTCTTT. This translates into CASSLAPRQGMNTEAFF.

V usage is TRBV7-2 and J usage is TRBJ1-4; 8 nucleotides line up with TRBD1. Unmatched junction bases numbered 5, after V lost 0 bases and J lost 5 bases. Germline V lookup: CDR1 SGHTA, CDR2 FQGNSA. CDR3 size: 16 residues. In nucleotides, the CDR3 is TGTGCCAGCAGCTTAGCGGGGGGGACAGGCAATGAAAAACTGTTTTTT. It specifies CASSLAGGTGNEKLFF.

CDR3 amino acids: CASSSGLVRHEQFF. The CDR3 DNA is TGTGCCAGCAGTTCTGGACTAGTTCGGCATGAGCAGTTCTTC. The gene calls are TRBV5-5 and TRBJ2-1; 7 bases fit TRBD2. From germline, CDR1 is SGHKS and CDR2 YYEKEE (reference sequence). V lost 5 bases to trimming and J lost 8 bases; unmatched junction nucleotides: 10. This CDR3 contains 14 residues.

The chain is built from TRBV7-8 and TRBJ1-5; a possible D gene is TRBD1 (6 bases). Germline V gives CDR1 SGHVS, CDR2 FQNEAQ. With 5 bases removed from V and 7 bases from J, the gap between germline ends came to 12 bases. The CDR3 sequence is 13 residues long. The CDR3 protein is CASSIHRDQPQHF. In nucleotides, the CDR3 is TGTGCCAGCAGCATCCACAGGGACCAGCCCCAGCATTTT.

J is TRBJ1-1 and V is TRBV7-9; D unresolved. Germline CDR1 SEHNR, CDR2 FQNEAQ (reference sequence). There are 14 residues in the CDR3. V lost 3 bases and J 4 bases, leaving 12 bases between the germline ends. CDR3 residues: CASSFEGRLTEAFF. The CDR3 coding sequence is TGTGCCAGCAGCTTCGAAGGCAGGCTCACTGAAGCTTTCTTT.

The rearrangement links TRBV19 to TRBJ1-2, with no clear D. This CDR3 has 13 amino acids. V was cut by 7 bases and J by 2 bases, with 11 bases left in between. Germline CDR1 and CDR2: LNHDA and SQIVND (reference sequence). The CDR3 region has the DNA TGTGCCAGTAATGTCGGAGACAACTATGGCTACACCTTC. Protein sequence: CASNVGDNYGYTF.

This clone was recorded once. The chain links TRBV7-2 to TRBJ2-7; D ambiguous. V was trimmed by 3 bases and J by 0 bases, leaving 9 bases between them. The CDR3 extends over 14 amino acids. CDR1 and CDR2 from the germline V gene are SGHTA and FQGNSA. The CDR3 protein is CASSLAAVSYEQYF. Here the CDR3 DNA reads TGTGCCAGCAGCTTGGCGGCAGTCTCCTACGAGCAGTACTTC.

The chain employs TRBV18 and TRBJ1-5, with TRBD1 as a possible D gene (5 bases). V was cut by 4 bases and J by 4 bases, with 14 bases left in between. The CDR3 covers 15 residues. Germline CDR1 reads KGHSH; CDR2 reads LQKENI. The CDR3 is CASSQGFAGNQPQHF. For the CDR3, the DNA is TGTGCCAGCTCACAGGGTTTTGCAGGGAATCAGCCCCAGCATTTT. The entire variable domain, with the rest obtained from reference TRBV18 and TRBJ1-5, is as follows: NAGVMQNPRHLVRRRGQEARLRCSPMKGHSHVYWYRQLPEEGLKFMVYLQKENIIDESGMPKERFSAEFPKEGPSILRIQQVVRGDSAAYFCASSQGFAGNQPQHFGDGTRLSIL.

The chain combines TRBV6-5 with TRBJ1-2; possible D gene TRBD1, 6 bases. The V and J ends lost 0 bases and 7 bases respectively, with 15 bases between them. Germline V lookup: CDR1 MNHEY, CDR2 SVGAGI. The CDR3 loop spans 15 amino acids. The CDR3 DNA sequence: TGTGCCAGCAGTTACTCGGGGGTACAGGGTAGTGGCTACACCTTC. This codes for CASSYSGVQGSGYTF.

This clone was counted once. This chain connects TRBV28 to TRBJ2-5; no clear D gene. Per germline, CDR1 MDHEN and CDR2 SYDVKM. V gave up 6 bases and J gave up 6 bases, with 29 bases separating them. This CDR3 comprises 18 residues. CDR3 in amino acids: CASSLERGTANFPKTQYF. In nucleotides, the CDR3 is TGTGCCAGCAGCCTAGAGCGTGGTACAGCAAACTTCCCCAAGACCCAGTACTTC.

This clone has just a few counts. V and J are TRBV11-2 and TRBJ1-1; weak D call: TRBD1 (5 bases). There are 15 residues in the CDR3. Trimming left V 3 bases short and J 1 base short, with 12 bases between. Germline V gives CDR1 SGHAT, CDR2 FQNNGV. This CDR3 is CASSFEGAGNTEAFF. CDR3 in DNA: TGTGCCAGCAGCTTTGAAGGGGCTGGGAACACTGAAGCTTTCTTT.

Notes on this clone: Other DNA sequences of this sample code for an identical CDR3. The CDR3 reads CASSRSRDRYEQYF. CDR3 nucleotides: TGTGCCAGCTCACGCTCCAGGGACAGGTACGAGCAGTACTTC. The gene calls are TRBV18 and TRBJ2-7; 8 bases agree with TRBD1. Unmatched junction bases numbered 6, after V lost 4 bases and J lost 4 bases. Germline V gene lookup returns CDR1 KGHSH and CDR2 LQKENI. This CDR3 contains 14 residues.

V is TRBV11-2 and J is TRBJ2-1; D gene ambiguous. From germline, CDR1 is SGHAT and CDR2 FQNNGV. The CDR3 runs to 11 residues. V was shortened by 1 base and J by 7 bases, with 2 bases between the two germline ends. The CDR3 DNA reads TGTGCCAGCAGCTTAGGGAATGAGCAGTTCTTC. It encodes CASSLGNEQFF.

The rearrangement uses TRBV2 and TRBJ2-1; 7 positions match TRBD2. Germline-derived CDR1 and CDR2 are SNHLY and FYNNEI. J lost 3 bases, V lost 7 bases, and 9 bases had no gene match. The CDR3 covers 15 residues. The CDR3 loop is CASKARGSNYNEQFF. In nucleotides, the CDR3 is TGTGCCAGCAAGGCGCGCGGGAGTAACTACAATGAGCAGTTCTTC. Full variable domain (rest looked up from reference TRBV2 and TRBJ2-1): EPEVTQTPSHQVTQMGQEVILRCVPISNHLYFYWYRQILGQKVEFLVSFYNNEISEKSEIFDDQFSVERPDGSNFTLKIRSTKLEDSAMYFCASKARGSNYNEQFFGPGTRLTVL.

J is TRBJ1-3 and V is TRBV7-9; D is perhaps TRBD1 (5 bases). Per germline, CDR1 SEHNR and CDR2 FQNEAQ (reference sequence). This CDR3 has 14 residues. V was clipped by 8 bases and J by 0 bases, with 11 bases between them. In nucleotides, the CDR3 is TGTGCCAGCTACCGAGGGGACTCTGGAAACACCATATATTTT. Its translation is CASYRGDSGNTIYF.

The CDR3 sequence is CATSRDREETQYF. The CDR3 nucleotides read TGTGCCACCAGCAGAGACAGGGAAGAGACCCAGTACTTC. The J gene is TRBJ2-5, the V gene TRBV15, with D maybe TRBD1 (5 bases). Germline lookup yields CDR1 LNHNV and CDR2 YYDKDF (reference sequence). CDR3 length: 13 amino acids. The V and J ends lost 0 bases and 3 bases respectively, with 5 bases between them.

The V gene is TRBV18, the J gene TRBJ2-1; 11 bases fit TRBD2. The V gene end was trimmed by 3 bases and the J gene end by 8 bases; junction bases not matched to a gene: 6. This CDR3 has 15 amino acids. Germline assignment: CDR1 KGHSH and CDR2 LQKENI. The CDR3 DNA is TGTGCCAGCTCACCGCGGACTAGCGGGTGGGATGAGCAGTTCTTC. Its protein product is CASSPRTSGWDEQFF.

The CDR3 sequence is CASSQDHRGPSSGNTIYF. The DNA for the CDR3 is TGTGCCAGCAGCCAAGATCATAGGGGCCCCTCCTCTGGAAACACCATATATTTT. The chain recombines TRBV4-2 with TRBJ1-3, with D maybe TRBD1 (5 bases). Germline CDR1 reads LGHNA; CDR2 reads YNFKEQ. The CDR3 totals 18 residues. Trimming removed 0 bases from V and 0 bases from J, with 15 bases in between.

About this clone itself: One end of the junction is discordant with germline, which a read error may explain. J is TRBJ2-1 and V is TRBV6-5, with D perhaps being TRBD1 or TRBD2 (6 bases each). This CDR3 is built from 10 residues. Per germline, CDR1 MNHEY and CDR2 SVGAGI. The CDR3 DNA reads TGCCCCGGGGGCAGAAATGAGCAGTTCTTC. This codes for CPGGRNEQFF.

The rearrangement joins TRBV2 to TRBJ1-2; TRBD1 matches 12 bases. Unmatched junction bases numbered 3, after V lost 1 base and J lost 6 bases. Germline V gene data show CDR1 as SNHLY and CDR2 as FYNNEI. This CDR3 has 15 amino acids. CDR3 residues: CASSEEGQGAHGYTF. The CDR3 DNA sequence: TGTGCCAGCAGTGAAGAGGGACAGGGGGCTCATGGCTACACCTTC.

CDR3 sequence: CASSRRSQETQYF. CDR3 in DNA: TGTGCCAGCAGCCGAAGATCACAAGAGACCCAGTACTTC. The genes are TRBV6-5 and TRBJ2-5; the D is unclear. Trimming took 6 bases from V and 2 from J, leaving 10 bases between them. The CDR3 contains 13 residues. Germline V CDR1 and CDR2: MNHEY, SVGAGI.

This chain links TRBV7-8 with TRBJ1-5; 8 bases fit TRBD1. V lost 4 bases and J lost 0; bases outside the gene matches: 8. The germline V gene has CDR1 SGHVS and CDR2 FQNEAQ. The CDR3 covers 17 residues. The CDR3 loop reads CASSSTGQGYSNQPQHF. The DNA for the CDR3 is TGTGCCAGCAGCTCCACCGGACAGGGCTATAGCAATCAGCCCCAGCATTTT.

This clone was recorded only once. V gene TRBV7-9 combines with J gene TRBJ2-3; D tentatively fits TRBD1 or TRBD2 (6 bases each). CDR3 length equals 16 residues. V lost 2 bases to trimming and J lost 0 bases, with 12 bases between them. From germline, CDR1 is SEHNR and CDR2 FQNEAQ (reference sequence). CDR3 loop: CASSLRSGASTDTQYF. Written as DNA, the CDR3 is TGTGCCAGCAGCTTACGTTCGGGGGCTAGCACAGATACGCAGTATTTT. Variable domain in full (rest from reference TRBV7-9 and TRBJ2-3): DTGVSQNPRHKITKRGQNVTFRCDPISEHNRLYWYRQTLGQGPEFLTYFQNEAQLEKSRLLSDRFSAERPKGSFSTLEIQRTEQGDSAMYLCASSLRSGASTDTQYFGPGTRLTVL.